This T cell receptor beta chain derives from a study of blood T cell repertoires in COVID-19. V lost 4 bases and J lost 7, with 13 bases in between. Germline CDR1 reads MGHRA; CDR2 reads YSYEKL. The CDR3 runs to 14 residues. Data came from immunoSEQ multiplex PCR; TCRdb stores just in-frame clones and leaves some out. This table has about 220,000 clones, roughly four fifths appearing once. V gene TRBV4-1 combines with J gene TRBJ1-4, with D hard to call. The TCR comes from a woman aged 55-70 years with acute or convalescent COVID-19. Sequenced material: peripheral blood. The CDR3: CASSLRERGEKLFF. The CDR3 DNA is TGCGCCAGCAGCCTGAGGGAGCGAGGTGAAAAACTGTTTTTT.